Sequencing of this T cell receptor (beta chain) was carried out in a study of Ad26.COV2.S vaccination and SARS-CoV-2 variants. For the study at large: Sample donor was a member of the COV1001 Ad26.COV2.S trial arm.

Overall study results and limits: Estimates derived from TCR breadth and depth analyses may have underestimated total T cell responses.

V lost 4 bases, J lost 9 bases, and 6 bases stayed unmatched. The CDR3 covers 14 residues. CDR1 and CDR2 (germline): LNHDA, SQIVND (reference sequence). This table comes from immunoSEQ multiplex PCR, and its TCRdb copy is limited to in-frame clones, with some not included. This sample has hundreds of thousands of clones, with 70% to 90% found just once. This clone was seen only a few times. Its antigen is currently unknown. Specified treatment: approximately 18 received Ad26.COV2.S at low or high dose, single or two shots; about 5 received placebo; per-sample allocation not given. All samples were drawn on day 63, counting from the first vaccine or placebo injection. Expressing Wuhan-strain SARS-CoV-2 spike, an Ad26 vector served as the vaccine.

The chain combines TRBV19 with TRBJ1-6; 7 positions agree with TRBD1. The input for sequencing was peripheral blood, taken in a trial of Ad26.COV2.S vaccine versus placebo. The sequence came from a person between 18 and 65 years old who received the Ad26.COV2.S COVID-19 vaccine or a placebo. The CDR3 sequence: CASSTTGVSSPLHF. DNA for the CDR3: TGTGCCAGTAGTACCACAGGGGTTTCTTCACCCCTCCACTTT.